This T cell receptor (beta chain) comes out of a study of shared clonotypes between healthy human individuals. At the level of the study: There were three CD4 naive, three CD4 memory, two CD8 naive and one CD8 memory plates per donor.

Splitting of each subset's genomic DNA was done evenly across several immunoSEQ plates. Method: immunoSEQ multiplex PCR; TCRdb's copy keeps in-frame clones and lacks some. This repertoire shows over 2 million clones, 85% to 95% found once; its top ten account for 0.9% to 1.3%. CD45RO-negative CD8 cells positively selected for CCR7 made up the naive population, which excluded terminally differentiated effector memory CD45RA+ cells. Sequencing was performed on naive CD8+ T cells sorted from blood. The sequence was obtained from a man between 18 and 35 years old in good health.

The chain's CDR3 is CASITRRGAPITDTQYF. The CDR3 DNA sequence: TGTGCCAGCATCACTCGGCGGGGTGCCCCCATAACAGATACGCAGTATTTT. The gene calls are TRBV28 and TRBJ2-3; possible D gene TRBD2, 6 bases. The CDR3 totals 17 residues. The V and J ends lost 7 bases and 3 bases respectively, with 23 bases between them. Germline V gives CDR1 MDHEN, CDR2 SYDVKM. The entire variable domain, with the rest obtained from reference TRBV28 and TRBJ2-3, is as follows: DVKVTQSSRYLVKRTGEKVFLECVQDMDHENMFWYRQDPGLGLRLIYFSYDVKMKEKGDIPEGYSVSREKKERFSLILESASTNQTSMYLCASITRRGAPITDTQYFGPGTRLTVL.